Each of the 30 T cell receptor beta chains below was sequenced from the same sample in a study of cytomegalovirus exposure and HLA in healthy donors (dated 2017 in TCRdb). The protocol used for the library was the immunoSEQ multiplex PCR assay. The multiplex PCR relied on a mix of 60 forward primers for TCR Vbeta segments and 13 reverse primers for TCR Jbeta segments. Here the immuneACCESS table is served through TCRdb, limited to in-frame sequences with V and J called. Missing clones are a known gap in these copies; in checked studies unresolved V genes cover under half, and the rest lacks a known reason. The sample's records list approximately 92,000 clones. The ten top clones hold 3% to 4% of the sample. Sequences were obtained from PBMCs. These receptors were obtained from a woman in her thirties in good health and CMV-seronegative.

The CDR3 nucleotides read TGTGCCAGCAATACAGGGGGTGAAGCTTTCTTT. Translation: CASNTGGEAFF. The J gene is TRBJ1-1, the V gene TRBV6-1; 8 positions agree with TRBD1. V lost 7 bases, J lost 7 bases, and 2 bases stayed unmatched. Germline CDR1 and CDR2: MNHNS and SASEGT. There are 11 residues in the CDR3.

A note on this clone: The same CDR3 also results from other DNA sequences found in this sample. The chain uses TRBV6-5 and TRBJ1-1, with TRBD1 matching 7 bases. Germline CDR1 MNHEY, CDR2 SVGAGI. V trimming: 0 bases; J trimming: 3 bases; junction bases outside the gene matches: 4. There are 15 residues in the CDR3. The CDR3, as DNA: TGTGCCAGCAGTTACTCAGGGGGCGCGGACACTGAAGCTTTCTTT. It translates to CASSYSGGADTEAFF.

The chain employs TRBV28 and TRBJ1-2; 10 bases are shared with TRBD1. The CDR3 covers 18 residues. J lost 4 bases, V lost 7 bases, and 18 bases had no gene match. The germline V gene encodes CDR1 MDHEN and CDR2 SYDVKM. The CDR3 sequence: CASTFFSAGQGEGYGYTF. As DNA, the CDR3 is TGTGCCAGCACCTTTTTTTCGGCTGGACAGGGGGAGGGCTATGGCTACACCTTC.

The chain recombines TRBV2 with TRBJ1-5; D remains unclear. The CDR3 spans 13 residues. CDR1 SNHLY and CDR2 FYNNEI come from the germline V gene. Trimming removed 5 bases at V and 7 bases at J, with 12 bases between. This CDR3 reads CASSFNGRQPQHF. The CDR3 region has the DNA TGTGCCAGCAGTTTCAATGGTAGACAGCCCCAGCATTTT.

V gene TRBV19 combines with J gene TRBJ2-5; the match to TRBD1 covers 7 bases. The V gene end was trimmed by 5 bases and the J gene end by 0 bases; junction bases not matched to a gene: 9. CDR3 size: 16 residues. The germline V gene encodes CDR1 LNHDA and CDR2 SQIVND (reference sequence). The CDR3 sequence: CASSPRTGINQETQYF. The CDR3 coding sequence is TGTGCCAGTAGTCCCCGGACAGGAATAAACCAAGAGACCCAGTACTTC. Together with reference TRBV19 and TRBJ2-5, the CDR3 gives the full variable domain: DGGITQSPKYLFRKEGQNVTLSCEQNLNHDAMYWYRQDPGQGLRLIYYSQIVNDFQKGDIAEGYSVSREKKESFPLTVTSAQKNPTAFYLCASSPRTGINQETQYFGPGTRLLVL.

This chain links TRBV5-4 with TRBJ2-5; no clear D. The CDR3 runs 13 residues. The germline V and J ends were trimmed by 0 bases and 2 bases, with 5 bases remaining between them. Germline CDR1 and CDR2: SGHNT and YYREEE (reference sequence). This CDR3 reads CASSLGLQETQYF. The CDR3 bases are TGTGCCAGCAGCTTGGGTTTACAAGAGACCCAGTACTTC.

The chain couples TRBV27 to TRBJ1-2; 8 bases map to TRBD1. Germline-derived CDR1 and CDR2 are MNHEY and SMNVEV (reference sequence). The CDR3 spans 15 residues. The V segment lost 5 bases and the J segment 1 base; nucleotides outside the gene matches: 6. The CDR3 protein is CASSLGQGYNYGYTF. For the CDR3, the DNA is TGTGCCAGCAGTCTCGGACAGGGTTATAACTATGGCTACACCTTC.

The rearrangement links TRBV6-6 to TRBJ1-5, with D tentatively TRBD1 (6 bases). In germline, CDR1 is MNHNY, CDR2 SVGAGI (reference sequence). Between the trimmed V and J ends, which lost 6 bases and 3 bases, there was a span of 12 bases. CDR3 size: 14 residues. CDR3 region: CASRPQGTNQPQHF. Here the CDR3 DNA reads TGTGCCAGCAGACCCCAGGGGACCAATCAGCCCCAGCATTTT.

The chain employs TRBV29-1 and TRBJ2-7; 7 bases are a match to TRBD1. V shed 3 bases, J shed 12 bases, and the junction held 8 bases outside the gene matches. This CDR3 has 11 residues. Germline V CDR1 and CDR2: SQVTM, ANQGSEA. The CDR3 protein is CSVEGPGQTYF. CDR3 DNA: TGCAGCGTTGAGGGACCGGGACAGACGTACTTC.

The chain couples TRBV9 to TRBJ1-5; D is unresolved. This CDR3 spans 14 amino acids. With 0 bases removed from V and 0 bases from J, the gap between germline ends came to 4 bases. The germline CDR1 and CDR2 sequences are SGDLS and YYNGEE. DNA of the CDR3: TGTGCCAGCAGCGTAGACGGTAGCAATCAGCCCCAGCATTTT. It codes for CASSVDGSNQPQHF.

CDR3 protein: CASSLQGLEEAFF. The CDR3 DNA follows: TGTGCCAGCAGTTTGCAGGGGCTGGAGGAAGCTTTCTTT. The chain uses TRBV28 and TRBJ1-1; TRBD1 is a possible D gene (6 bases). This CDR3 region has 13 residues. V lost 3 bases and J 8 bases, leaving 13 bases between the germline ends. Germline V lookup: CDR1 MDHEN, CDR2 SYDVKM.

For the CDR3, the DNA is TGTGCCAGCAGGTCAACAGGGAGCTATGGCTACACCTTC. It specifies CASRSTGSYGYTF. This sequence joins TRBV6-5 and TRBJ1-2, with D tentatively TRBD1 (6 bases). Trimming removed 6 bases from V and 4 bases from J, with 12 bases in between. CDR3 length: 13 amino acids. Germline lookup yields CDR1 MNHEY and CDR2 SVGAGI.

This chain connects TRBV5-1 to TRBJ2-5; 16 nucleotides line up with TRBD2. The J segment lost 5 bases and the V segment lost 8 bases, leaving 9 bases of the junction unmatched. The CDR3 covers 16 residues. Germline CDR1 and CDR2: SGHRS and YFSETQ. The CDR3: CASEPGLAGGLETQYF. DNA for the CDR3: TGCGCCAGTGAACCGGGACTAGCGGGAGGGCTGGAGACCCAGTACTTC.

V usage is TRBV11-2 and J usage is TRBJ2-1; tentatively, D is TRBD2 (6 bases). This CDR3 has 14 amino acids. Germline V lookup: CDR1 SGHAT, CDR2 FQNNGV. The V end lost 8 bases, the J end lost 5 bases, and 16 bases lay between the germline ends. The CDR3 reads CASLISGLDNEQFF. The CDR3 DNA is TGTGCCAGCCTCATCTCGGGACTCGACAATGAGCAGTTCTTC.

The rearrangement links TRBV6-1 to TRBJ2-5; 7 bases match TRBD2. Germline assignment: CDR1 MNHNS and CDR2 SASEGT. V lost 10 bases to trimming and J lost 5 bases; unmatched junction nucleotides: 16. CDR3 length: 15 amino acids. Here the CDR3 reads CAITGTLAGGETQYF. The CDR3 DNA sequence: TGTGCCATCACGGGCACTTTAGCGGGCGGGGAGACCCAGTACTTC.

The V gene is TRBV7-3, the J gene TRBJ2-1, with 8 positions matching TRBD2. After removal of 5 bases from V and 3 bases from J, the junction contained 9 bases not matched to a gene. The CDR3 is 16 amino acids. Per germline, CDR1 SGHTA and CDR2 FQGTGA. In nucleotides, the CDR3 is TGTGCCAGCAGCCTGAATCGGGGGGGCCTCTACAATGAGCAGTTCTTC. Its translation is CASSLNRGGLYNEQFF.

CDR3: CASSLGGSTYNEQFF. The CDR3 DNA reads TGCGCCAGCAGCTTAGGAGGGAGTACCTACAATGAGCAGTTCTTC. The rearrangement joins TRBV5-1 to TRBJ2-1; D perhaps matches TRBD2 (6 bases). With 2 bases removed from V and 2 bases from J, the gap between germline ends came to 11 bases. Germline V CDR1 and CDR2: SGHRS, YFSETQ. The CDR3 contains 15 residues.

The rearrangement uses TRBV9 and TRBJ2-1, with no clear D. The V gene lost 5 bases and the J gene lost 6 bases, with 6 bases spanning the gap. Germline V gene lookup returns CDR1 SGDLS and CDR2 YYNGEE. The CDR3 spans 11 residues. The CDR3 sequence is CASSRINEQFF. The CDR3 coding sequence is TGTGCCAGCAGTCGTATCAATGAGCAGTTCTTC.

The CDR3 sequence: CASSSPGQMNYEQYF. For the CDR3, the DNA is TGTGCCAGCAGCTCCCCGGGACAGATGAATTACGAGCAGTACTTC. This chain joins TRBV7-9 and TRBJ2-7; 7 nucleotides agree with TRBD1. J was trimmed by 4 bases and V by 4 bases; bases with no gene match: 10. Germline CDR1 is SEHNR and CDR2 is FQNEAQ (reference sequence). The CDR3 runs to 15 residues.

The genes are TRBV7-2 and TRBJ1-1, with D possibly TRBD1 on 5 matching bases. Germline CDR1 is SGHTA and CDR2 is FQGNSA. The V gene lost 3 bases and the J gene lost 1 base, with 6 bases spanning the gap. This CDR3 spans 13 amino acids. The CDR3 nucleotides are TGTGCCAGCAGCTTGCAGGGGAACACTGAAGCTTTCTTT. Amino acids: CASSLQGNTEAFF.

The gene calls are TRBV2 and TRBJ2-4; 9 nucleotides align to TRBD1. The CDR3 totals 18 residues. V trimming: 6 bases; J trimming: 3 bases; junction bases outside the gene matches: 15. The V gene's germline CDR1 is SNHLY and CDR2 FYNNEI. For the CDR3, the DNA is TGTGCCAGCAGGGTAACAGGGGGCGGAGGATTTGTCAAAAACATTCAGTACTTC. This codes for CASRVTGGGGFVKNIQYF.

This rearrangement joins TRBV28 to TRBJ1-4, with 7 bases that match TRBD1. Germline V CDR1 and CDR2: MDHEN, SYDVKM. V lost 8 bases and J lost 12; bases outside the gene matches: 15. This CDR3 is 14 amino acids long. Written as DNA, the CDR3 is TGTGCCAGCGGAACAAGACAGGGAGGACAGCAACTGTTTTTT. It is translated as CASGTRQGGQQLFF.

V and J are TRBV7-9 and TRBJ2-3, with TRBD2 matching 12 bases. The CDR3 is 15 amino acids. Trimming took 1 base from V and 5 from J; bases not matched to a gene: 1. The germline V gene encodes CDR1 SEHNR and CDR2 FQNEAQ (reference sequence). Here the CDR3 reads CASSLGTSGEDTQYF. Here the CDR3 DNA reads TGTGCCAGCAGCTTAGGGACTAGCGGGGAAGATACGCAGTATTTT.

The chain links TRBV10-3 to TRBJ2-1; 7 nucleotides align to TRBD2. The trim removed 5 bases at V and 7 bases at J, leaving 14 bases unmatched. CDR3 length: 16 residues. The germline CDR1 and CDR2 sequences are ENHRY and SYGVKD. The CDR3 region has the DNA TGTGCCATCAGTTCCTGGGAGGGAGTGAGAGATAATGAGCAGTTCTTC. Encoded protein: CAISSWEGVRDNEQFF.

The chain employs TRBV9 and TRBJ2-3; TRBD2 matches at 8 bases. Germline CDR1 is SGDLS and CDR2 is YYNGEE. V trimming: 3 bases; J trimming: 4 bases; junction bases outside the gene matches: 4. The CDR3 spans 14 residues. The CDR3 coding sequence is TGTGCCAGCAGCGCGGGGGGGGGTCCAGATACGCAGTATTTT. It specifies CASSAGGGPDTQYF.

The V gene is TRBV9, the J gene TRBJ1-3; possibly TRBD1 for D (5 bases). Germline assignment: CDR1 SGDLS and CDR2 YYNGEE. The CDR3 loop spans 17 amino acids. V was pared by 3 bases and J by 0 bases, with 16 bases between. The CDR3 nucleotides read TGTGCCAGCAGCGGGGCCCGGGGGACCTTCTCTGGAAACACCATATATTTT. Its protein is CASSGARGTFSGNTIYF.

The J gene is TRBJ2-3, the V gene TRBV5-4, with D uncertain. Between the trimmed V and J ends, which lost 0 bases and 2 bases, there was a span of 10 bases. The CDR3 has 15 residues. Germline CDR1 and CDR2: SGHNT and YYREEE (reference sequence). CDR3 residues: CASSLVSYSTDTQYF. The CDR3 bases are TGTGCCAGCAGCTTGGTCTCCTATTCCACAGATACGCAGTATTTT.

The chain carries TRBV28 and TRBJ2-5; TRBD2 agrees at 9 bases. Near its end, the DNA agrees better with TRBJ2-7, so the J call may be wrong. CDR3 length: 16 residues. In germline, CDR1 is MDHEN, CDR2 SYDVKM. CDR3 in DNA: TGTGCCAGCAGTTTACGTGGACTAGCGAGCTCCTACGAGCAGTACTTC. It specifies CASSLRGLASSYEQYF.

The chain has TRBV2 and TRBJ1-2; 9 bases map to TRBD1. The germline gives CDR1 SNHLY, CDR2 FYNNEI. J lost 10 bases, V lost 2 bases, and 8 bases had no gene match. The CDR3 runs 14 residues. DNA for the CDR3: TGTGCCAGCAGTGAAAATCGCGGGACAGGGTCCTACACCTTC. Translating it yields CASSENRGTGSYTF.

The chain is built from TRBV28 and TRBJ1-5, with 12 bases identical to TRBD1. The CDR3 totals 17 residues. J lost 4 bases, V lost 4 bases, and 8 bases had no gene match. Looked up from germline, CDR1 is MDHEN and CDR2 is SYDVKM. The CDR3 reads CASSSSGTGGSNQPQHF. The CDR3 nucleotides read TGTGCCAGCAGTTCTTCCGGGACAGGGGGCAGTAATCAGCCCCAGCATTTT. The full variable domain, in which reference TRBV28 and TRBJ1-5 provide the parts outside the CDR3, is DVKVTQSSRYLVKRTGEKVFLECVQDMDHENMFWYRQDPGLGLRLIYFSYDVKMKEKGDIPEGYSVSREKKERFSLILESASTNQTSMYLCASSSSGTGGSNQPQHFGDGTRLSIL.